Listed here are 8 T cell receptor beta chains from one sample, sequenced in a study of T-cell reconstitution after alpha-beta-depleted transplantation in children. Unique molecular identifiers were incorporated when the TCRbeta library was constructed. Each CDR3 protein is one row after TCRdb ran MiXCR on the PCR reads. This sample yields about 580,000 distinct CDR3 sequences, of which about 21% are seen a single time; roughly an eighth belongs to the top ten. This sample comprised PBMCs, mostly from graft donor cells, obtained 360 days after TCRalphabeta/CD19-depleted stem cell transplant. The receptors derive from a boy under two years old who had a stem cell transplant for acute myeloid leukemia, so the T cells may come from the graft donor.

A few counts support this clonotype. The rearrangement links TRBV6-4 to TRBJ1-2; TRBD1 might be the D (6 bases). The V gene lost 7 bases and the J gene lost 4 bases, with 16 bases spanning the gap. CDR1 and CDR2 from the germline V gene are MRHNA and SNTAGT. CDR3 size: 14 residues. DNA for the CDR3: TGTGCCAGCACCCCTCAAGGGGGGATCTATGGCTACACCTTC. The encoded protein is CASTPQGGIYGYTF.

Ten or more counts support this clonotype. The chain recombines TRBV20-1 with TRBJ1-1, with 8 nucleotides matching TRBD1. From germline, CDR1 is DFQATT and CDR2 SNEGSKA (reference sequence). This CDR3 has 12 amino acids. V was pared by 5 bases and J by 10 bases, with 9 bases of the junction left unmatched. In DNA form, the CDR3 reads TGCAGTGCTGGAAACCAACAGGGGGGAGCTTTCTTT. Translated, it gives CSAGNQQGGAFF.

This chain links TRBV7-9 with TRBJ1-6; TRBD1 aligns across 9 bases. V dropped 5 bases and J dropped 7; count of bases not matched to a gene: 9. Germline assignment: CDR1 SEHNR and CDR2 FQNEAQ (reference sequence). This CDR3 has 16 amino acids. The CDR3 protein is CASSPQPGQGNSPLHF. As DNA, the CDR3 is TGTGCCAGCAGCCCGCAGCCGGGACAGGGAAATTCACCCCTCCACTTT.

The rearrangement links TRBV5-6 to TRBJ1-2, with no clear D. Germline V lookup: CDR1 SGHDT, CDR2 YYEEEE. Trimming left V 4 bases short and J 5 bases short, with 9 bases between. CDR3 size: 12 residues. The CDR3 here is CASSLMDYGYTF. CDR3 coding DNA: TGTGCCAGCAGCCTTATGGATTATGGCTACACCTTC.

V and J are TRBV20-1 and TRBJ2-2; TRBD1 matches at 8 bases. CDR1 and CDR2 from the germline V gene are DFQATT and SNEGSKA (reference sequence). V was clipped by 6 bases and J by 3 bases; unmatched bases: 6. There are 14 residues in the CDR3. CDR3 residues: CSAPPDRDTGELFF. CDR3 nucleotides: TGCAGTGCCCCCCCGGACAGGGACACCGGGGAGCTGTTTTTT.

The rearrangement joins TRBV30 to TRBJ1-1; 9 bases are shared with TRBD1. CDR3 size: 14 residues. CDR1 and CDR2 (germline): GTSNPN, SVGIG (reference sequence). With 2 bases clipped from V and 7 bases from J, the junction kept 8 bases outside the gene matches. Written as DNA, the CDR3 is TGTGCCTGGAGTAACAGGGGGCGTCTAGATGAAGCTTTCTTT. This gives the protein CAWSNRGRLDEAFF.

This clonotype was seen a handful of times. The chain recombines TRBV20-1 with TRBJ2-7, with 9 bases aligning to TRBD1. Trimming cost V 6 bases and J 8 bases; bases outside gene matches: 17. Germline V lookup: CDR1 DFQATT, CDR2 SNEGSKA (reference sequence). The CDR3 covers 15 residues. In DNA, the CDR3 is TGCAGTGCCCATGTTGGGGGGACAGGGCCTATGAAGCAGTACTTC. Its translation: CSAHVGGTGPMKQYF.

This chain joins TRBV12-3 or TRBV12-4 and TRBJ2-3; D is perhaps TRBD2 (7 bases). The ends were cut back, 3 bases at V and 5 bases at J, with 18 bases in the middle. CDR3 length: 16 residues. CDR3 DNA: TGTGCCAGCAGTTTGGCGGGGGCAGGGAAGCAAGATACGCAGTATTTT. This encodes CASSLAGAGKQDTQYF.